This entry is about one T cell receptor (beta chain). Its antigen is unknown. TCRdb's copy holds only in-frame clones and misses some; the assay was immunoSEQ multiplex PCR. The table lists 30,000 or so clones, almost 85% of them singletons. This sample is part of a study of a mutant IDH1 vaccine in newly diagnosed glioma. As to time point: baseline, week 1 (first vaccination visit). The sample's treatment: pre-vaccination baseline after standard-of-care therapy. V was trimmed by 5 bases and J by 4 bases, leaving 15 bases between them. Germline loops: CDR1 SGHTA, CDR2 FQGTGA. The CDR3 length is 14 residues. Regarding the study as a whole: Of all patients, under 95% showed vaccine-induced immune responses.

This sample comprised PBMCs, obtained from a glioma patient treated with radiotherapy, temozolomide or both. The origin of this receptor is a man aged 25-45 years with glioma. This chain uses TRBV7-3 with TRBJ2-7; D assignment may be TRBD1 or TRBD2 (6 bases each). The CDR3 DNA sequence: TGTGCCAGCAGCCCCCTCGGGGGCGATTACGAGCAGTACTTC. Translated: CASSPLGGDYEQYF.